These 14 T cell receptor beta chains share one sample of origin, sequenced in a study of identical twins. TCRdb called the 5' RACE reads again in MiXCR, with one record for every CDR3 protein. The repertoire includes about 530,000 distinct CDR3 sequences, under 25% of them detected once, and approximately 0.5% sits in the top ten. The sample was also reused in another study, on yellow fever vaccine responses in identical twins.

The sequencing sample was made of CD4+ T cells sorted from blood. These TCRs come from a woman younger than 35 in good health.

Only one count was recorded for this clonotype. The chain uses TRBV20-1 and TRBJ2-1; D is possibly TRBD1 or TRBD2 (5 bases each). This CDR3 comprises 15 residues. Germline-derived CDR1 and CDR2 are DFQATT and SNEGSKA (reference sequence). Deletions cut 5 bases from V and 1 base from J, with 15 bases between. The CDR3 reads CSAGRGGRSYNEQFF. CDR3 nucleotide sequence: TGCAGTGCTGGCCGTGGGGGAAGGTCCTACAATGAGCAGTTCTTC.

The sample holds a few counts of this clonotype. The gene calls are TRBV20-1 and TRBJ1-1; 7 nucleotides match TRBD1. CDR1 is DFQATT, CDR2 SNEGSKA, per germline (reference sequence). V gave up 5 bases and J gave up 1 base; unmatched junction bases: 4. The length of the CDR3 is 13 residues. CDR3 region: CSASGQANTEAFF. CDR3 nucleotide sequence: TGCAGTGCTTCCGGACAGGCGAACACTGAAGCTTTCTTT.

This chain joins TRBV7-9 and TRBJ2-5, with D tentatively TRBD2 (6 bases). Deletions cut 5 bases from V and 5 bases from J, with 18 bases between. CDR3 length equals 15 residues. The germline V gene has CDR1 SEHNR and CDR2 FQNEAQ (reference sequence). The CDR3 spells CASSAGGVLGETQYF. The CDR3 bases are TGTGCCAGCAGCGCAGGCGGGGTACTCGGGGAGACCCAGTACTTC. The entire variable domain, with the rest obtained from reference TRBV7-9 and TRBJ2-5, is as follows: DTGVSQNPRHKITKRGQNVTFRCDPISEHNRLYWYRQTLGQGPEFLTYFQNEAQLEKSRLLSDRFSAERPKGSFSTLEIQRTEQGDSAMYLCASSAGGVLGETQYFGPGTRLLVL.

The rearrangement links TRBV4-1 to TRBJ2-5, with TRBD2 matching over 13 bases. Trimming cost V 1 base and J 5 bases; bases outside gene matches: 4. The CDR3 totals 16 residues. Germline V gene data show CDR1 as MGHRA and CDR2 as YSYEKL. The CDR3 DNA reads TGCGCCAGCAGCCAAGTGGCGGGACTAGCGGGGGAGACCCAGTACTTC. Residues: CASSQVAGLAGETQYF.

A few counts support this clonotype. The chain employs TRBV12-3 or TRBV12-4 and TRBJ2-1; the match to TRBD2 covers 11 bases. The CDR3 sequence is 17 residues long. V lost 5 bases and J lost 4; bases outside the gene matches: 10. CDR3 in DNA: TGTGCCAGCAGTCCCCGCCTACTAGCGGGGGAATACAATGAGCAGTTCTTC. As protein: CASSPRLLAGEYNEQFF.

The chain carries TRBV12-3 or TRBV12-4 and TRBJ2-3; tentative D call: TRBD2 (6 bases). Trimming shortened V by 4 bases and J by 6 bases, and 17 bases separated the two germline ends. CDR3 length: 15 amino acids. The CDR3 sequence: CASSSRRGVADTQYF. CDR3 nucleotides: TGTGCCAGCAGTTCCAGGAGGGGCGTAGCCGATACGCAGTATTTT.

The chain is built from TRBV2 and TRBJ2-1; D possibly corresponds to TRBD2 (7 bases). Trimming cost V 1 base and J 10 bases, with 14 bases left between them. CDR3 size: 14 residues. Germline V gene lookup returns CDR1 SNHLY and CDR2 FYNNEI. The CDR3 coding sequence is TGTGCCAGCAGTGAAGTGGGGGGGCCATGGGAGCAGTTCTTC. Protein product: CASSEVGGPWEQFF.

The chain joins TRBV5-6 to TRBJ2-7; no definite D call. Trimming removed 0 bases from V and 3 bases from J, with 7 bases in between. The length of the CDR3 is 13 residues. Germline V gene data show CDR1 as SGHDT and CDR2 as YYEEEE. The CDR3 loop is CASSLAADYEQYF. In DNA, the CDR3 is TGTGCCAGCAGCTTGGCCGCGGACTACGAGCAGTACTTC.

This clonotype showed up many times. The DNA for the CDR3 is TGCAGTGCTAGAGATGGGACAGGGGCTTTAGAGACCCAGTACTTC. Protein sequence: CSARDGTGALETQYF. The rearrangement uses TRBV20-1 and TRBJ2-5; 10 bases are a match to TRBD1. After removal of 0 bases from V and 4 bases from J, the junction contained 5 bases not matched to a gene. Germline-derived CDR1 and CDR2 are DFQATT and SNEGSKA (reference sequence). The CDR3 length is 15 residues.

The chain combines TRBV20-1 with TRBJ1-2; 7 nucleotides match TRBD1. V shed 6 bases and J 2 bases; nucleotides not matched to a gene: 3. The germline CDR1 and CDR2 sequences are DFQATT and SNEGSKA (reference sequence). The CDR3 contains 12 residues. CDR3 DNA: TGCAGTGCCCTCAGGGGGAACTATGGCTACACCTTC. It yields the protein CSALRGNYGYTF.

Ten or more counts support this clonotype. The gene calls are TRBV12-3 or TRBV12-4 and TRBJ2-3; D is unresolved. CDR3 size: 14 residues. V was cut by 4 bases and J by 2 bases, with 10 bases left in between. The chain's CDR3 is CASSSGRDTDTQYF. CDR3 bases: TGTGCCAGCAGTTCGGGCAGAGACACAGATACGCAGTATTTT.

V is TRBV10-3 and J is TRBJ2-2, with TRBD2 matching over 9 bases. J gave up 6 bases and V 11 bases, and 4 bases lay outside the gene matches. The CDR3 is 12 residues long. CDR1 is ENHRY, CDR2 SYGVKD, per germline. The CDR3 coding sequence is TGTGCCGTAGGACTAGCGCCCGGGGAGCTGTTTTTT. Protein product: CAVGLAPGELFF.

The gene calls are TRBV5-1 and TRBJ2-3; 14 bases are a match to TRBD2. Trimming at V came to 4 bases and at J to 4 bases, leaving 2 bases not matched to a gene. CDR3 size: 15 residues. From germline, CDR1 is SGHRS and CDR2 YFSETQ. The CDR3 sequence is CASSRLAGGPDTQYF. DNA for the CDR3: TGCGCCAGCAGCAGACTAGCGGGAGGGCCAGATACGCAGTATTTT.

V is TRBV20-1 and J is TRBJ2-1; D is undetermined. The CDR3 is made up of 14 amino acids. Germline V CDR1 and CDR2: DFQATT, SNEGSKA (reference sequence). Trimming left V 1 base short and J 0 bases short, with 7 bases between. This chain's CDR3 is CSARGTSSYNEQFF. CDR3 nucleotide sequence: TGCAGTGCTAGAGGGACGAGCTCCTACAATGAGCAGTTCTTC.